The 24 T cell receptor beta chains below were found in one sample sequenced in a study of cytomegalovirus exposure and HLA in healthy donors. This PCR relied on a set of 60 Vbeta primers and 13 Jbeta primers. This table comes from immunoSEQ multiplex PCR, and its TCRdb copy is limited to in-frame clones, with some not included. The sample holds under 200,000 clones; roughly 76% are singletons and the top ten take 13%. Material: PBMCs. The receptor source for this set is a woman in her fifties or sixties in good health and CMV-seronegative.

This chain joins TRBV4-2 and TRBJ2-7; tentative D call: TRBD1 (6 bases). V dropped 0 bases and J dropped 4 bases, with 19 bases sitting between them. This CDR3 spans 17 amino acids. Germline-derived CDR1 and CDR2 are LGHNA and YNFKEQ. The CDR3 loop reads CASSQEGVSQGPYEQYF. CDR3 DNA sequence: TGTGCCAGCAGCCAAGAGGGGGTGTCACAGGGACCTTACGAGCAGTACTTC.

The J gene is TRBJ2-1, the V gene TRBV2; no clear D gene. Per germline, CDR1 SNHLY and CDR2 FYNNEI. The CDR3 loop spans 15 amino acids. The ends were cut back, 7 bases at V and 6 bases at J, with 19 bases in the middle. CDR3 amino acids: CASTPDINFPNEQFF. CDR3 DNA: TGTGCCAGCACCCCAGACATTAATTTCCCCAATGAGCAGTTCTTC.

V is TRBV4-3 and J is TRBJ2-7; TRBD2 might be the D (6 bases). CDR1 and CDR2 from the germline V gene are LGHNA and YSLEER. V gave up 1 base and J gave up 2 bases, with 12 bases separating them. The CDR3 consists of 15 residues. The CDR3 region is CASSQGRDSPYEQYF. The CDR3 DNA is TGCGCCAGCAGCCAAGGCCGGGACTCGCCCTACGAGCAGTACTTC.

The CDR3 is CASSVSQSWTGELFF. As DNA, the CDR3 is TGTGCCAGCAGCGTAAGTCAGTCGTGGACCGGGGAGCTGTTTTTT. This rearrangement joins TRBV9 to TRBJ2-2, with D hard to call. CDR1 and CDR2 from the germline V gene are SGDLS and YYNGEE. The CDR3 is 15 amino acids. V lost 1 base, J lost 5 bases, and 12 bases lay in between.

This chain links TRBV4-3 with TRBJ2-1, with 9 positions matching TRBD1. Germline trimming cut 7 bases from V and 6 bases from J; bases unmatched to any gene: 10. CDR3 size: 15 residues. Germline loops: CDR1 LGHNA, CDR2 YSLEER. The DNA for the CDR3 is TGCGCCAGCACCCCAGGGACAGGGTCAAGCAATGAGCAGTTCTTC. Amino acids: CASTPGTGSSNEQFF.

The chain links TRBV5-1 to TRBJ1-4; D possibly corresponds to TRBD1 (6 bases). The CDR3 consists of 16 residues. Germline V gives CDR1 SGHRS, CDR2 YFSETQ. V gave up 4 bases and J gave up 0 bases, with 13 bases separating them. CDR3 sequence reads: CASSATGRATNEKLFF. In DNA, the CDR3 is TGCGCCAGCAGCGCAACAGGGAGGGCAACTAATGAAAAACTGTTTTTT.

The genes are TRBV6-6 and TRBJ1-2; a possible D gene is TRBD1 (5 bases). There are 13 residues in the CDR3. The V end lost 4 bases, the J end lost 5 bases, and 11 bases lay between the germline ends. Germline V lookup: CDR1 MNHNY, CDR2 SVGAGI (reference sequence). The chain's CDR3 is CASSSQGEYGYTF. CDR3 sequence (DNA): TGTGCCAGCAGTTCTCAGGGCGAATATGGCTACACCTTC.

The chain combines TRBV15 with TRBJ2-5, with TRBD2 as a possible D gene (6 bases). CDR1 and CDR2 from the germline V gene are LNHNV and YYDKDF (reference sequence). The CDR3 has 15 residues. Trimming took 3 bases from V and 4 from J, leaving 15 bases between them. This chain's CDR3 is CATSRVLRGGETQYF. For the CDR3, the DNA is TGTGCCACCAGCAGGGTATTGCGGGGAGGAGAGACCCAGTACTTC.

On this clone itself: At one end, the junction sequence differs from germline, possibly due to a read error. The CDR3 loop reads CASSSGGEF. CDR3 nucleotide sequence: TGTGCCAGCAGCTCAGGTGGTGAATTC. The rearrangement uses TRBV7-9 and TRBJ1-2, with unresolved D. The CDR3 covers 9 residues. Germline CDR1 is SEHNR and CDR2 is FQNEAQ (reference sequence).

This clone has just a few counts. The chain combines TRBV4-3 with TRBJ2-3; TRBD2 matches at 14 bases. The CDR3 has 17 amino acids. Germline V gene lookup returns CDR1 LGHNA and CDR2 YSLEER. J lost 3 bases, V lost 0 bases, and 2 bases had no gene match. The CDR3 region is CASSQEGTSGSTDTQYF. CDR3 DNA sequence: TGCGCCAGCAGCCAAGAGGGGACTAGCGGGAGTACAGATACGCAGTATTTT.

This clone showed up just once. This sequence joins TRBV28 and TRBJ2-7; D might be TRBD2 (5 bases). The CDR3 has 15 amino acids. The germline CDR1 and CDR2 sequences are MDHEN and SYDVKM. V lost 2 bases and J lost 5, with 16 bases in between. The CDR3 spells CASSLPQSGIDEQYF. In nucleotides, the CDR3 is TGTGCCAGCAGTTTACCCCAGTCCGGGATCGACGAGCAGTACTTC.

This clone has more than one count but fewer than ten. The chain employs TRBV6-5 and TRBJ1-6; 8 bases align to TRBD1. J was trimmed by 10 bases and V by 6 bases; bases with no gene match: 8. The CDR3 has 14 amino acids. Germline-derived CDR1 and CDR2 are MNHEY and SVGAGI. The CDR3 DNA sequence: TGTGCCAGCAGGTCCCAGGGGGCAGGCTCACCCCTCCACTTT. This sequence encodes CASRSQGAGSPLHF.

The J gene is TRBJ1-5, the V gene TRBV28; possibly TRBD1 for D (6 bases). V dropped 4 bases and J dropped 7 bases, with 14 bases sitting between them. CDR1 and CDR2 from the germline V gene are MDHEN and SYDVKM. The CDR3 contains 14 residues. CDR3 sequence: CASSSNRVWQPQHF. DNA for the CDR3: TGTGCCAGCAGTTCAAACAGGGTATGGCAGCCCCAGCATTTT. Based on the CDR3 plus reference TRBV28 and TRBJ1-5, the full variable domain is DVKVTQSSRYLVKRTGEKVFLECVQDMDHENMFWYRQDPGLGLRLIYFSYDVKMKEKGDIPEGYSVSREKKERFSLILESASTNQTSMYLCASSSNRVWQPQHFGDGTRLSIL.

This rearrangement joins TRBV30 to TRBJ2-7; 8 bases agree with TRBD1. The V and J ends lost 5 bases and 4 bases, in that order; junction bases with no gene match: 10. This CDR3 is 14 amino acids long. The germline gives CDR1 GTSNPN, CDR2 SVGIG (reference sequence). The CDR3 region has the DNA TGTGCCTGGTCCCCCCGGGACAGGTCATACGAGCAGTACTTC. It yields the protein CAWSPRDRSYEQYF.

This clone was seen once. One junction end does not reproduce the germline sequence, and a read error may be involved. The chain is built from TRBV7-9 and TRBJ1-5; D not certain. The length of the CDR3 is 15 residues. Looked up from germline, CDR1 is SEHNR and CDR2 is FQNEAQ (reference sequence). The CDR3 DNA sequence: TGTTCCAGCAGCTTGAATGTAGGAGGCAATCAGCCCCAGCATTTT. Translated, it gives CSSSLNVGGNQPQHF.

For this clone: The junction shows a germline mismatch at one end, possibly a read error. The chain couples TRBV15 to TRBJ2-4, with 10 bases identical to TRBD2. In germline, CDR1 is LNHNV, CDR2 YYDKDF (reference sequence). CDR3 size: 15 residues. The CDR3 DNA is TGTGTCACCGCAAGCGGGGGGGCAGCCAAAAACATTCAGTACTTC. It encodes CVTASGGAAKNIQYF.

The CDR3 sequence: CASSARLSPTYEQYF. The CDR3 bases are TGTGCCAGCAGCGCTCGACTCAGCCCAACCTACGAGCAGTACTTC. V is TRBV4-2 and J is TRBJ2-7; D gene unclear. The CDR3 loop spans 15 amino acids. V shed 5 bases and J shed 2 bases, with 16 bases lying between them. Germline values: CDR1 LGHNA, CDR2 YNFKEQ.

The DNA of the CDR3 is TGTGCCAGTAGTCCCCGGACAGGGGGCACAGATACGCAGTATTTT. Translating gives CASSPRTGGTDTQYF. The V call is TRBV19, the J call TRBJ2-3; 9 bases agree with TRBD1. This CDR3 is 15 amino acids long. Trimming took 5 bases from V and 1 from J; bases not matched to a gene: 4. Looked up from germline, CDR1 is LNHDA and CDR2 is SQIVND (reference sequence).

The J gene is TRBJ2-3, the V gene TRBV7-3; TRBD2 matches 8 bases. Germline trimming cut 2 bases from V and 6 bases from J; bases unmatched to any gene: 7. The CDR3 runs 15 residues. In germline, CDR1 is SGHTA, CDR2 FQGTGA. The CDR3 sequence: CASSLGAGGVDTQYF. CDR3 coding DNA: TGTGCCAGCAGCTTAGGGGCGGGGGGTGTGGATACGCAGTATTTT.

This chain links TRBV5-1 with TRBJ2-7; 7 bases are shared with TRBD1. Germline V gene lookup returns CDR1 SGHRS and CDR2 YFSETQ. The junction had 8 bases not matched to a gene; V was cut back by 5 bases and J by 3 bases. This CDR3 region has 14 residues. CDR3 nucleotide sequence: TGCGCCAGCAGTTTTAGGGGGCCCCTCTACGAGCAGTACTTC. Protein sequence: CASSFRGPLYEQYF. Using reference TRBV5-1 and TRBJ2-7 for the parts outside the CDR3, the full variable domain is KAGVTQTPRYLIKTRGQQVTLSCSPISGHRSVSWYQQTPGQGLQFLFEYFSETQRNKGNFPGRFSGRQFSNSRSEMNVSTLELGDSALYLCASSFRGPLYEQYFGPGTRLTVT.

CDR3 sequence: CASSSRGDGLQGTEAFF. DNA for the CDR3: TGTGCCAGCAGCTCACGGGGGGACGGGCTACAGGGCACTGAAGCTTTCTTT. This rearrangement joins TRBV7-9 to TRBJ1-1; a possible D gene is TRBD1 (6 bases). The CDR3 consists of 17 residues. Trimming removed 4 bases at V and 4 bases at J, with 22 bases between. CDR1 and CDR2 from the germline V gene are SEHNR and FQNEAQ (reference sequence).

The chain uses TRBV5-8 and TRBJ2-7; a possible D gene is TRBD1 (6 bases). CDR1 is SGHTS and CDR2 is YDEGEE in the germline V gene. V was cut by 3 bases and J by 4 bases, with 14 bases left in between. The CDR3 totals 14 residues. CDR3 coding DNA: TGTGCCAGCAGCTGGACCGGGACACCTTACGAGCAGTACTTC. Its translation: CASSWTGTPYEQYF.

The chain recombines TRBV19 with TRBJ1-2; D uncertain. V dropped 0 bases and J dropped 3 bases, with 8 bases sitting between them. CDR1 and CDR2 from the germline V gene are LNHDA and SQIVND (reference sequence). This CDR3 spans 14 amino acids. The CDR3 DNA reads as TGTGCCAGTAGTATAGAGGAGGCCCACTATGGCTACACCTTC. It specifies CASSIEEAHYGYTF. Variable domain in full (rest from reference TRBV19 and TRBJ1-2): DGGITQSPKYLFRKEGQNVTLSCEQNLNHDAMYWYRQDPGQGLRLIYYSQIVNDFQKGDIAEGYSVSREKKESFPLTVTSAQKNPTAFYLCASSIEEAHYGYTFGSGTRLTVV.

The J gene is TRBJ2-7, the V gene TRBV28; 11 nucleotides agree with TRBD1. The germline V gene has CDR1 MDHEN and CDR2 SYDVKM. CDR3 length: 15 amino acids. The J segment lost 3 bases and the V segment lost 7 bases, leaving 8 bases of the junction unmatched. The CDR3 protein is CASNTGGTGGYEQYF. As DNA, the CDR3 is TGTGCCAGCAACACCGGGGGGACAGGGGGCTACGAGCAGTACTTC.